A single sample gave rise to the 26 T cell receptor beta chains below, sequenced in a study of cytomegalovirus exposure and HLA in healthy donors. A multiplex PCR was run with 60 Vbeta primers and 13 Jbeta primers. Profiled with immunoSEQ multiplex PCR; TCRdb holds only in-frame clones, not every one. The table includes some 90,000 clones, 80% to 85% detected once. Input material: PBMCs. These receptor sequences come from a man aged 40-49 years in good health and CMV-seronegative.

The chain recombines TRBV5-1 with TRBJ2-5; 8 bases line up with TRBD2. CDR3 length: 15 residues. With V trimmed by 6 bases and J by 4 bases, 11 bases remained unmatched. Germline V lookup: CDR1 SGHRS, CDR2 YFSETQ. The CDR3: CASTRPGTSVETQYF. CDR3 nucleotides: TGCGCCAGCACGCGACCCGGGACTAGTGTAGAGACCCAGTACTTC. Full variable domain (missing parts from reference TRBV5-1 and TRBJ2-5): KAGVTQTPRYLIKTRGQQVTLSCSPISGHRSVSWYQQTPGQGLQFLFEYFSETQRNKGNFPGRFSGRQFSNSRSEMNVSTLELGDSALYLCASTRPGTSVETQYFGPGTRLLVL.

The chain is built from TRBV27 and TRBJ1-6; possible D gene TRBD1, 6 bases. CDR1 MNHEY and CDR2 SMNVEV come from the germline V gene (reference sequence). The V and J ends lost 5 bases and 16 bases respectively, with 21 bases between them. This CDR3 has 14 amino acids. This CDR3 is CASSPTGGRRPLHF. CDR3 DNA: TGTGCCAGCAGTCCGACGGGGGGGCGGCGACCGCTCCACTTT.

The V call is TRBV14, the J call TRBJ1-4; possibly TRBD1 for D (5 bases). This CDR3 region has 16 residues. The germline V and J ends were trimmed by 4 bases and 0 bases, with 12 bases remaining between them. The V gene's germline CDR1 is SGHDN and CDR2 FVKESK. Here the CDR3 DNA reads TGTGCCAGCAGCCCCGGGGGTAGTGCAACTAATGAAAAACTGTTTTTT. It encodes CASSPGGSATNEKLFF.

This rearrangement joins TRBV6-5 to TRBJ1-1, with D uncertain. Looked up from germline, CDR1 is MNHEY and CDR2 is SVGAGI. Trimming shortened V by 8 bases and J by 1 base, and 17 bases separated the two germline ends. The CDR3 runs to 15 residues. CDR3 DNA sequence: TGTGCCAGCGGACGGCAGAGGGTTCGGAACACTGAAGCTTTCTTT. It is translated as CASGRQRVRNTEAFF.

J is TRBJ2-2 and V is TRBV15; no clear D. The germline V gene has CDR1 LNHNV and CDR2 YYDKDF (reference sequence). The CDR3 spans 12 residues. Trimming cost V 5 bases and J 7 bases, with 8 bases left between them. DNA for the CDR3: TGTGCCACCAGCTACAGATTCGGGGAGCTGTTTTTT. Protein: CATSYRFGELFF.

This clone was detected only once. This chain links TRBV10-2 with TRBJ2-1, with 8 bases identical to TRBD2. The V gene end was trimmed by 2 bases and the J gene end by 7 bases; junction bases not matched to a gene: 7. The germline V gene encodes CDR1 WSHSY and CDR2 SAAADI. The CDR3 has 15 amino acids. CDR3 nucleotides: TGCGCCAGCAGTGAGGGGGGACTAGTACTAAATGAGCAGTTCTTC. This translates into CASSEGGLVLNEQFF.

CDR3 loop: CASNWDYNTGELFF. The CDR3 DNA reads as TGTGCCAGCAACTGGGACTACAACACCGGGGAGCTGTTTTTT. This chain joins TRBV6-1 and TRBJ2-2; 7 nucleotides agree with TRBD2. Germline CDR1 reads MNHNS; CDR2 reads SASEGT. V lost 7 bases and J lost 2; bases outside the gene matches: 4. The CDR3 is made up of 14 amino acids.

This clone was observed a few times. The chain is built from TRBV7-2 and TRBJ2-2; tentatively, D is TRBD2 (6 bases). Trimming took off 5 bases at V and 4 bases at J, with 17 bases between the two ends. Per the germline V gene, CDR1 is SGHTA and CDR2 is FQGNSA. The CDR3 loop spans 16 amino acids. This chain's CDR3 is CASSQGWPRGTGELFF. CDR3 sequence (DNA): TGTGCCAGCAGCCAGGGTTGGCCGCGGGGCACCGGGGAGCTGTTTTTT.

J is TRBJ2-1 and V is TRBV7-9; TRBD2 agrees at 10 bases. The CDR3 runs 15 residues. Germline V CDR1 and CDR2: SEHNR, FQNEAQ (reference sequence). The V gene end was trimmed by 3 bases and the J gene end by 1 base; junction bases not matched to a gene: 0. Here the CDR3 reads CASSFSGGSYNEQFF. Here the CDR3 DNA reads TGTGCCAGCAGCTTTAGCGGGGGGTCCTACAATGAGCAGTTCTTC.

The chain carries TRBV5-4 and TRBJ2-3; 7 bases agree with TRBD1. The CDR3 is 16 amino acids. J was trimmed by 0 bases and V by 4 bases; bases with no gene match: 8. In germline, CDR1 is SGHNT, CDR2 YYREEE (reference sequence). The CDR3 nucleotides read TGTGCCAGCAGCCCTGGGACAGCCCGGAGCACAGATACGCAGTATTTT. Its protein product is CASSPGTARSTDTQYF.

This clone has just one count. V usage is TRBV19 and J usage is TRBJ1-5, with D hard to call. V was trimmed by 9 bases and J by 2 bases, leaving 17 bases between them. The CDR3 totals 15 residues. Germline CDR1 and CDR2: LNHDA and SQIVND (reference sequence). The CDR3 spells CASSGPHEGNQPQHF. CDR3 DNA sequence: TGTGCCAGCAGTGGCCCGCATGAAGGCAATCAGCCCCAGCATTTT. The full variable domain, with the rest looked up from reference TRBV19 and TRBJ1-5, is DGGITQSPKYLFRKEGQNVTLSCEQNLNHDAMYWYRQDPGQGLRLIYYSQIVNDFQKGDIAEGYSVSREKKESFPLTVTSAQKNPTAFYLCASSGPHEGNQPQHFGDGTRLSIL.

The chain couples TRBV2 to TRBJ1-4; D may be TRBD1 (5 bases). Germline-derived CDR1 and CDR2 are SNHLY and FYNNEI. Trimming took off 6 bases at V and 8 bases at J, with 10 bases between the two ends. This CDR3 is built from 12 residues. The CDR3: CASRGAREKLFF. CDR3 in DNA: TGTGCCAGCAGAGGGGCGCGCGAAAAACTGTTTTTT.

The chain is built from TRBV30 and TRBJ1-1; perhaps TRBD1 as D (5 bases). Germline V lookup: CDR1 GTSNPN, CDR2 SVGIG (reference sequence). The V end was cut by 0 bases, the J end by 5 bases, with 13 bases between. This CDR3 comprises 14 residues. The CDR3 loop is CAWSVRRGGTEAFF. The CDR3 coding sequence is TGTGCCTGGAGTGTACGACGGGGGGGGACTGAAGCTTTCTTT.

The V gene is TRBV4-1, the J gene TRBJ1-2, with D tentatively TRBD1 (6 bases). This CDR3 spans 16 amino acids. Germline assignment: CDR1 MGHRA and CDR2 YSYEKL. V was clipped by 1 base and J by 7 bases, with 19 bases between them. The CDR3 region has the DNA TGCGCCAGCAGCCAAGGCCGGGACATGTTTTCGGCTGGCTACACCTTC. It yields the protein CASSQGRDMFSAGYTF.

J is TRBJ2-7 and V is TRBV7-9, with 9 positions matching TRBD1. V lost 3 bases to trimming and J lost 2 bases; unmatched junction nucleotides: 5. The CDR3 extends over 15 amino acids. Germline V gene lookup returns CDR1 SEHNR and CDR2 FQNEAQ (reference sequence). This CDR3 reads CASSFGTGRTYEQYF. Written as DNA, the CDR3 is TGTGCCAGCAGCTTTGGGACAGGGAGGACCTACGAGCAGTACTTC.

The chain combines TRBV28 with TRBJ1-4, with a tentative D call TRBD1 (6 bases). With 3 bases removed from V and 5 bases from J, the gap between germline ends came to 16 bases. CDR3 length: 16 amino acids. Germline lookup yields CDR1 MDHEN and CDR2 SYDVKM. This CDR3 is CASSFMKGVKNEKLFF. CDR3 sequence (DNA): TGTGCCAGCAGTTTTATGAAGGGGGTTAAGAATGAAAAACTGTTTTTT.

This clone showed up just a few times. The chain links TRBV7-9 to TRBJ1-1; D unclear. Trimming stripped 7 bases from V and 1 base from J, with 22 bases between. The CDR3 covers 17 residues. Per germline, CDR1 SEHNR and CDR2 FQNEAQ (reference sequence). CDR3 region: CASMQKVAWEGNTEAFF. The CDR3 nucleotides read TGTGCCAGCATGCAGAAGGTCGCGTGGGAGGGGAACACTGAAGCTTTCTTT.

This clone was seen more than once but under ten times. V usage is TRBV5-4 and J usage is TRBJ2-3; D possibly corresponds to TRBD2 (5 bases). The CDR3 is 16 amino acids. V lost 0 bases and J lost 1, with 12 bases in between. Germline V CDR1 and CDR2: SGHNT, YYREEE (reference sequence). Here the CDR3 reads CASSLAAGARTDTQYF. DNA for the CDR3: TGTGCCAGCAGCTTGGCCGCGGGCGCCCGCACAGATACGCAGTATTTT.

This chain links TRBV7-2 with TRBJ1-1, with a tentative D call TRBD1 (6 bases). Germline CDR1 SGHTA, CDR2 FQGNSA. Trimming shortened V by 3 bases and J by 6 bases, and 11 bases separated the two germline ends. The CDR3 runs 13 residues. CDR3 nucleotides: TGTGCCAGCAGCTTTATACAGGGATCTGAAGCTTTCTTT. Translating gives CASSFIQGSEAFF.

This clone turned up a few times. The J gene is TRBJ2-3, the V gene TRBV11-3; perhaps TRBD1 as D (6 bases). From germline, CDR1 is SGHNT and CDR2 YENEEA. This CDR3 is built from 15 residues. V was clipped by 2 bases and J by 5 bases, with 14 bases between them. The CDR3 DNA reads TGTGCCAGCAGCTTACGAGCAGGGGCTCTAGATACGCAGTATTTT. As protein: CASSLRAGALDTQYF.

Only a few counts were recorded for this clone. This CDR3 is CASPKTLTADRGNTEAFF. The CDR3 DNA is TGTGCCAGCCCAAAAACCCTCACGGCAGACAGGGGAAATACTGAAGCTTTCTTT. This chain uses TRBV5-8 with TRBJ1-1; 8 bases fit TRBD1. The CDR3 consists of 18 residues. Germline V gene lookup returns CDR1 SGHTS and CDR2 YDEGEE. V dropped 7 bases and J dropped 5; count of bases not matched to a gene: 22.

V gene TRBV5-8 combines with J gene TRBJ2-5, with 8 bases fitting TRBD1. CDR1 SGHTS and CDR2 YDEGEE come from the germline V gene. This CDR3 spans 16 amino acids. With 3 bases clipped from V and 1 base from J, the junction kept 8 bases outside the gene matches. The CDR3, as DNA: TGTGCCAGCAGCTCCGGGACAGGTCCAACCCAAGAGACCCAGTACTTC. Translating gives CASSSGTGPTQETQYF.

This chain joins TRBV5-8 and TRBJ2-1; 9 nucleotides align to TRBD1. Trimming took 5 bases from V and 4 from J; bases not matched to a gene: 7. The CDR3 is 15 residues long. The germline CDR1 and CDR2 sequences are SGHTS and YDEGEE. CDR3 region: CASRTGQGPYNEQFF. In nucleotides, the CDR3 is TGTGCCAGCAGGACGGGACAGGGACCTTACAATGAGCAGTTCTTC.

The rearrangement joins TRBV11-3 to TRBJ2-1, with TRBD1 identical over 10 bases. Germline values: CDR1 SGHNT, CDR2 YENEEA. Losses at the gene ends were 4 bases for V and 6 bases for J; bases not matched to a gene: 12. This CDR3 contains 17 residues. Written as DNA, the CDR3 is TGTGCCAGCAGCTCTAGAGTCCTCGGGACAGGGGTCAATGAGCAGTTCTTC. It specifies CASSSRVLGTGVNEQFF.

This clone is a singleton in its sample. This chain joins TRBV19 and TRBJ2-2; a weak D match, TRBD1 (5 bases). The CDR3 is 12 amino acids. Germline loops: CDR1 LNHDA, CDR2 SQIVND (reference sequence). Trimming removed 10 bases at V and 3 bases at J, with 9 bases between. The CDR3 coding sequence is TGTGCCACGGCCAGGGACACCGGGGAGCTGTTTTTT. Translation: CATARDTGELFF.

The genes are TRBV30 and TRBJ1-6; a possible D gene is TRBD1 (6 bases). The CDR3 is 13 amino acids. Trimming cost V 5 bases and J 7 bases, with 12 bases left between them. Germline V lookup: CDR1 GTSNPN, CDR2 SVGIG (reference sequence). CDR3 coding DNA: TGTGCCTGGGGGGTTGGACAGAATTCACCCCTCCACTTT. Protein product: CAWGVGQNSPLHF.